A single sample gave rise to the 27 T cell receptor beta chains below, sequenced in a study of shared clonotypes between healthy human individuals. The assay was immunoSEQ multiplex PCR, and TCRdb's table has in-frame clones only and misses some. Counted here are roughly 1,600,000 clones, 98% occurring once; the ten biggest clones make up approximately 0.4%. Input material: naive CD4+ T cells sorted from blood. Stated subset: CD45RA+ positively selected. These receptors were obtained from a man aged 25-45 years in good health.

V gene TRBV5-4 combines with J gene TRBJ2-3; D unclear. Trimming removed 5 bases from V and 3 bases from J, with 10 bases in between. The germline V gene has CDR1 SGHNT and CDR2 YYREEE (reference sequence). This CDR3 region has 13 residues. The DNA of the CDR3 is TGTGCCAGCAGGGCTGAACCTACAGATACGCAGTATTTT. It translates to CASRAEPTDTQYF.

The CDR3 protein is CASTLGVPRSYEQYF. The CDR3 DNA is TGTGCCAGCACTCTAGGGGTCCCCCGTTCCTACGAGCAGTACTTC. This chain connects TRBV28 to TRBJ2-7; weak D call: TRBD1 (5 bases). Germline CDR1 MDHEN, CDR2 SYDVKM. V was shortened by 7 bases and J by 1 base, with 17 bases between the two germline ends. The CDR3 is made up of 15 amino acids. The variable domain in full, completed from reference TRBV28 and TRBJ2-7, reads DVKVTQSSRYLVKRTGEKVFLECVQDMDHENMFWYRQDPGLGLRLIYFSYDVKMKEKGDIPEGYSVSREKKERFSLILESASTNQTSMYLCASTLGVPRSYEQYFGPGTRLTVT.

This chain uses TRBV7-8 with TRBJ2-2; 11 nucleotides match TRBD2. Germline-derived CDR1 and CDR2 are SGHVS and FQNEAQ. The CDR3 is 16 residues long. V shed 2 bases, J shed 6 bases, and the junction held 5 bases outside the gene matches. In nucleotides, the CDR3 is TGTGCCAGCAGCTTACCTACTAGCGGGAGCGCCGGGGAGCTGTTTTTT. The encoded protein is CASSLPTSGSAGELFF.

The chain employs TRBV2 and TRBJ1-2; 7 nucleotides agree with TRBD1. Losses at the gene ends were 0 bases for V and 3 bases for J; bases not matched to a gene: 7. The CDR3 extends over 16 amino acids. Germline V gene data show CDR1 as SNHLY and CDR2 as FYNNEI. CDR3 region: CASSEAGQVFYYGYTF. The CDR3 DNA is TGTGCCAGCAGTGAAGCAGGACAGGTCTTTTACTATGGCTACACCTTC. Combining the CDR3 with reference TRBV2 and TRBJ1-2 gives the whole variable domain EPEVTQTPSHQVTQMGQEVILRCVPISNHLYFYWYRQILGQKVEFLVSFYNNEISEKSEIFDDQFSVERPDGSNFTLKIRSTKLEDSAMYFCASSEAGQVFYYGYTFGSGTRLTVV.

The chain has TRBV28 and TRBJ1-2; D is undetermined. The CDR3 has 14 residues. CDR1 MDHEN and CDR2 SYDVKM come from the germline V gene. V lost 3 bases, J lost 4 bases, and 12 bases lay in between. The CDR3 nucleotides read TGTGCCAGCAGTTTGGCCCCTTCCGGCTATGGCTACACCTTC. This encodes CASSLAPSGYGYTF.

The V gene is TRBV27, the J gene TRBJ2-7; D gene ambiguous. Germline V gives CDR1 MNHEY, CDR2 SMNVEV (reference sequence). The CDR3 consists of 16 residues. Trimming cost V 6 bases and J 2 bases, with 20 bases left between them. DNA for the CDR3: TGTGCCAGCAGCCATCTAGGTAGCCCTCATGCCTACGAGCAGTACTTC. Translation: CASSHLGSPHAYEQYF.

The chain combines TRBV5-1 with TRBJ1-1; TRBD1 matches 7 bases. Trimming removed 2 bases from V and 3 bases from J; junction bases left unmatched: 4. CDR3 length: 14 residues. Germline V gene sequence: CDR1 SGHRS, CDR2 YFSETQ. CDR3 nucleotides: TGCGCCAGCAGCTTCCGGGACAGTTACACTGAAGCTTTCTTT. Translated, it gives CASSFRDSYTEAFF.

The chain links TRBV5-5 to TRBJ2-7, with 7 bases matching TRBD2. Germline values: CDR1 SGHKS, CDR2 YYEKEE (reference sequence). CDR3 length: 14 amino acids. Trimming cost V 4 bases and J 0 bases; bases outside gene matches: 4. CDR3: CASSRTSFSYEQYF. The DNA for the CDR3 is TGTGCCAGCAGCAGGACTAGTTTCTCCTACGAGCAGTACTTC.

The chain joins TRBV5-8 to TRBJ1-2; 7 bases map to TRBD1. Germline values: CDR1 SGHTS, CDR2 YDEGEE. V trimming: 0 bases; J trimming: 5 bases; junction bases outside the gene matches: 13. CDR3 size: 17 residues. The CDR3, as DNA: TGTGCCAGCAGCTTGGTCTTCATGACAGGGAAGGAGTATGGCTACACCTTC. Amino acids: CASSLVFMTGKEYGYTF.

The chain couples TRBV11-3 to TRBJ2-1, with no clear D. The CDR3 has 14 amino acids. CDR1 is SGHNT and CDR2 is YENEEA in the germline V gene. Trimming shortened V by 0 bases and J by 10 bases, and 13 bases separated the two germline ends. The DNA for the CDR3 is TGTGCCAGCAGCTTAGATGTGGCGGACCAAGAGCAGTTCTTC. Its translation: CASSLDVADQEQFF.

This chain uses TRBV18 with TRBJ2-7; 8 positions match TRBD1. CDR1 KGHSH and CDR2 LQKENI come from the germline V gene. The CDR3 is 15 amino acids. Trimming cost V 4 bases and J 1 base; bases outside gene matches: 6. CDR3 in DNA: TGTGCCAGCTCACTAGCAGGGGGCGGTTCCTACGAGCAGTACTTC. Protein: CASSLAGGGSYEQYF.

This rearrangement joins TRBV19 to TRBJ2-1; perhaps TRBD2 as D (6 bases). V was trimmed by 4 bases and J by 9 bases, leaving 22 bases between them. The germline V gene encodes CDR1 LNHDA and CDR2 SQIVND (reference sequence). There are 16 residues in the CDR3. The CDR3 protein is CASSNPSAGYLGEQFF. As DNA, the CDR3 is TGTGCCAGTAGTAATCCTAGCGCGGGATATCTTGGTGAGCAGTTCTTC.

The chain carries TRBV20-1 and TRBJ2-5; tentatively, D is TRBD2 (6 bases). This CDR3 comprises 11 residues. Germline CDR1 is DFQATT and CDR2 is SNEGSKA (reference sequence). V lost 7 bases, J lost 6 bases, and 12 bases lay in between. CDR3 region: CSGLGGKTQYF. For the CDR3, the DNA is TGCAGTGGATTGGGCGGGAAGACCCAGTACTTC.

J is TRBJ2-4 and V is TRBV5-6; D gene unclear. Looked up from germline, CDR1 is SGHDT and CDR2 is YYEEEE. The CDR3 runs to 15 residues. V shed 4 bases and J shed 0 bases, with 11 bases lying between them. The DNA for the CDR3 is TGTGCCAGCAGCAGCACAGTGATAGCCAAAAACATTCAGTACTTC. Amino acid sequence: CASSSTVIAKNIQYF. Combining the CDR3 with reference TRBV5-6 and TRBJ2-4 gives the whole variable domain DAGVTQSPTHLIKTRGQQVTLRCSPKSGHDTVSWYQQALGQGPQFIFQYYEEEERQRGNFPDRFSGHQFPNYSSELNVNALLLGDSALYLCASSSTVIAKNIQYFGAGTRLSVL.

This chain connects TRBV25-1 to TRBJ2-7, with D possibly matching TRBD1 (6 bases). Trimming pared 5 bases from V and 0 bases from J, leaving 14 bases between. The length of the CDR3 is 15 residues. The germline gives CDR1 MGHDK, CDR2 SYGVNS. CDR3 region: CASSRSGTLSYEQYF. CDR3 DNA sequence: TGTGCCAGCAGTCGATCCGGGACACTCTCCTACGAGCAGTACTTC.

The chain carries TRBV19 and TRBJ2-2; 7 bases fit TRBD2. This CDR3 spans 17 amino acids. The J segment lost 5 bases and the V segment lost 6 bases, leaving 15 bases of the junction unmatched. The germline gives CDR1 LNHDA, CDR2 SQIVND (reference sequence). This chain's CDR3 is CASSPSWGRALTGELFF. The DNA for the CDR3 is TGTGCCAGTAGCCCTAGTTGGGGGAGGGCCCTAACCGGGGAGCTGTTTTTT. The full variable domain, rest sourced from reference TRBV19 and TRBJ2-2, is DGGITQSPKYLFRKEGQNVTLSCEQNLNHDAMYWYRQDPGQGLRLIYYSQIVNDFQKGDIAEGYSVSREKKESFPLTVTSAQKNPTAFYLCASSPSWGRALTGELFFGEGSRLTVL.

The chain joins TRBV25-1 to TRBJ2-5; 12 nucleotides line up with TRBD2. After removal of 2 bases from V and 3 bases from J, the junction contained 4 bases not matched to a gene. This CDR3 contains 16 residues. The germline gives CDR1 MGHDK, CDR2 SYGVNS. The CDR3 nucleotides are TGTGCCAGCAGTGAACGACTAGCGGGAGTAGAAGAGACCCAGTACTTC. Amino acid sequence: CASSERLAGVEETQYF.

The chain is built from TRBV15 and TRBJ2-7, with D tentatively TRBD1 (5 bases). Germline values: CDR1 LNHNV, CDR2 YYDKDF (reference sequence). This CDR3 region has 16 residues. Trimming pared 1 base from V and 5 bases from J, leaving 18 bases between. CDR3 coding DNA: TGTGCCACCAGCAGAGCGTTCCACAGACAGAACGACGAGCAGTACTTC. Its translation is CATSRAFHRQNDEQYF.

The chain couples TRBV7-3 to TRBJ2-1; weak D call: TRBD1 (5 bases). Germline loops: CDR1 SGHTA, CDR2 FQGTGA. V gave up 2 bases and J gave up 1 base, with 9 bases separating them. This CDR3 comprises 15 residues. Here the CDR3 reads CASSLFAGSYNEQFF. For the CDR3, the DNA is TGTGCCAGCAGCTTATTCGCAGGGTCCTACAATGAGCAGTTCTTC.

This sequence joins TRBV5-1 and TRBJ1-1; D is ambiguous. This CDR3 comprises 14 residues. The germline V and J ends were trimmed by 3 bases and 1 base, with 10 bases remaining between them. Germline V CDR1 and CDR2: SGHRS, YFSETQ. The CDR3 loop is CASSSGYGNTEAFF. In DNA form, the CDR3 reads TGCGCCAGCAGCTCGGGATATGGGAACACTGAAGCTTTCTTT.

The chain recombines TRBV7-2 with TRBJ1-5; 10 nucleotides agree with TRBD1. The germline gives CDR1 SGHTA, CDR2 FQGNSA. J lost 6 bases, V lost 5 bases, and 4 bases had no gene match. The CDR3 has 14 residues. CDR3 residues: CASSPGQGFQPQHF. CDR3 nucleotide sequence: TGTGCCAGCAGCCCGGGACAGGGGTTTCAGCCCCAGCATTTT.

The V call is TRBV7-8, the J call TRBJ1-3; D possibly corresponds to TRBD1 (6 bases). The CDR3 is 17 amino acids. Germline CDR1 SGHVS, CDR2 FQNEAQ. The ends were cut back, 3 bases at V and 0 bases at J, with 15 bases in the middle. CDR3 in amino acids: CASSLQGSYHSGNTIYF. DNA of the CDR3: TGTGCCAGCAGCTTGCAGGGGTCGTATCACTCTGGAAACACCATATATTTT.

The chain employs TRBV4-1 and TRBJ2-3; no clear D. The CDR3 length is 16 residues. CDR1 MGHRA and CDR2 YSYEKL come from the germline V gene. The V and J ends lost 4 bases and 6 bases respectively, with 20 bases between them. The DNA for the CDR3 is TGCGCCAGCAGCCCTGGACGCTTTCAAGGGAAGGATACGCAGTATTTT. It specifies CASSPGRFQGKDTQYF.

In this sample, this clone turned up once. The chain employs TRBV25-1 and TRBJ2-7; D unresolved. This CDR3 has 11 residues. The V gene's germline CDR1 is MGHDK and CDR2 SYGVNS. V gave up 8 bases and J gave up 3 bases, with 8 bases separating them. The CDR3 is CASLGVYEQYF. The DNA for the CDR3 is TGTGCCAGCCTGGGCGTCTACGAGCAGTACTTC.

This chain uses TRBV7-9 with TRBJ2-1; D remains unclear. This CDR3 region has 11 residues. Germline V gene lookup returns CDR1 SEHNR and CDR2 FQNEAQ (reference sequence). Trimming removed 5 bases from V and 8 bases from J, with 7 bases in between. Here the CDR3 DNA reads TGTGCCAGCAGCCCCGTGGATGAGCAGTTCTTC. It yields the protein CASSPVDEQFF.

This clone was seen a single time. The rearrangement uses TRBV29-1 and TRBJ2-5; 7 positions match TRBD1. The CDR3 loop spans 14 amino acids. Germline V gene sequence: CDR1 SQVTM, CDR2 ANQGSEA. V lost 6 bases to trimming and J lost 3 bases; unmatched junction nucleotides: 10. This CDR3 reads CSVGQVKGKETQYF. The DNA for the CDR3 is TGCAGCGTCGGACAGGTCAAAGGTAAAGAGACCCAGTACTTC.

CDR3 amino acids: CASSGRREGGVYNEQFF. The CDR3 DNA is TGTGCCAGCAGTGGCCGGCGGGAGGGTGGGGTCTACAATGAGCAGTTCTTC. The chain recombines TRBV7-8 with TRBJ2-1, with 9 bases that match TRBD2. This CDR3 has 17 amino acids. V was pared by 6 bases and J by 3 bases, with 12 bases of the junction left unmatched. Germline values: CDR1 SGHVS, CDR2 FQNEAQ.